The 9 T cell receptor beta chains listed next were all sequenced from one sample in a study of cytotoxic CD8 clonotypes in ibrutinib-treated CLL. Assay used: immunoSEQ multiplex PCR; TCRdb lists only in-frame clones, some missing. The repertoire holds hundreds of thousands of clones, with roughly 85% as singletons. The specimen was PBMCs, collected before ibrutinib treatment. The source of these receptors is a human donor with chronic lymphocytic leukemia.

The CDR3, as DNA: TGCGCCAGCAGCAGTGTTACAGGTGCTAGCACAGATACGCAGTATTTT. The encoded protein is CASSSVTGASTDTQYF. The chain employs TRBV5-1 and TRBJ2-3, with D possibly matching TRBD1 (5 bases). The germline V and J ends were trimmed by 4 bases and 0 bases, with 15 bases remaining between them. Germline V CDR1 and CDR2: SGHRS, YFSETQ. The CDR3 has 16 amino acids.

CDR3 coding DNA: TGTGCCAGCAGAGGTACTAGCGGGAGGGTTGATGAGCAGTTCTTC. Translation: CASRGTSGRVDEQFF. The chain employs TRBV7-9 and TRBJ2-1; 13 bases map to TRBD2. This CDR3 is 15 amino acids long. The trim removed 6 bases at V and 8 bases at J, leaving 7 bases unmatched. CDR1 and CDR2 (germline): SEHNR, FQNEAQ (reference sequence).

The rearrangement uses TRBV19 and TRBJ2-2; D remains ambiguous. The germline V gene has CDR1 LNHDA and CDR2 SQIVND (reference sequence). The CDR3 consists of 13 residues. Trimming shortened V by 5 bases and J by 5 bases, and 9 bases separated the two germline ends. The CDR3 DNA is TGTGCCAGTAGTTCCCCTATGACCGGGGAGCTGTTTTTT. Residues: CASSSPMTGELFF.

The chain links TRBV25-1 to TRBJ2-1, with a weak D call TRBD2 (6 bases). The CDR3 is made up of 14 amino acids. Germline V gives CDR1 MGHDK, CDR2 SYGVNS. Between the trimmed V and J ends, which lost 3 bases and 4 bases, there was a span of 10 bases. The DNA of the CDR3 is TGTGCCAGCAGTGATCGACTAGGATACAATGAGCAGTTCTTC. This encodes CASSDRLGYNEQFF.

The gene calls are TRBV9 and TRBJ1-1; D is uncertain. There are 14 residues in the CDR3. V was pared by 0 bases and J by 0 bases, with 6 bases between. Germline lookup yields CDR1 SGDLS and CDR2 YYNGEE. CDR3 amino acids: CASSVGRLNTEAFF. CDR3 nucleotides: TGTGCCAGCAGCGTAGGACGGTTGAACACTGAAGCTTTCTTT. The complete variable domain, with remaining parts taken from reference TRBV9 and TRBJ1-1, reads DSGVTQTPKHLITATGQRVTLRCSPRSGDLSVYWYQQSLDQGLQFLIQYYNGEERAKGNILERFSAQQFPDLHSELNLSSLELGDSALYFCASSVGRLNTEAFFGQGTRLTVV.

CDR3 bases: TGTGCCAGCAGTTTCGACAGGGGAAGCACAGATACGCAGTATTTT. Protein: CASSFDRGSTDTQYF. This chain joins TRBV2 and TRBJ2-3, with 8 nucleotides matching TRBD1. Trimming took 5 bases from V and 0 from J; bases not matched to a gene: 4. In germline, CDR1 is SNHLY, CDR2 FYNNEI. CDR3 length: 15 residues. Filled out from reference TRBV2 and TRBJ2-3, the complete variable domain reads EPEVTQTPSHQVTQMGQEVILRCVPISNHLYFYWYRQILGQKVEFLVSFYNNEISEKSEIFDDQFSVERPDGSNFTLKIRSTKLEDSAMYFCASSFDRGSTDTQYFGPGTRLTVL.

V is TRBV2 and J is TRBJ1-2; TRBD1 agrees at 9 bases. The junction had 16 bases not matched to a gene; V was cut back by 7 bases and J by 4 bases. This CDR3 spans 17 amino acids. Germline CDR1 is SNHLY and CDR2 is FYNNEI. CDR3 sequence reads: CASNGGTGFRDGYGYTF. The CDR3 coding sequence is TGTGCCAGCAACGGGGGGACAGGGTTTCGGGACGGCTATGGCTACACCTTC.

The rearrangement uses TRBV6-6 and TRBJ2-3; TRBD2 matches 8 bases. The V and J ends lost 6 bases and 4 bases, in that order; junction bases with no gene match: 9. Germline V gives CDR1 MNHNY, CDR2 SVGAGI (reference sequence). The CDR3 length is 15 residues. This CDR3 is CASSQKRERADTQYF. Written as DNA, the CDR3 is TGTGCCAGCAGCCAAAAGCGGGAGCGCGCAGATACGCAGTATTTT.

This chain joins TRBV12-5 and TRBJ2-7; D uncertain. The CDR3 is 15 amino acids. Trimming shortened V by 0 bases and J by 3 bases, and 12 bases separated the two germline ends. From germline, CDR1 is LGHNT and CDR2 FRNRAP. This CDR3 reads CASGLVDQGIYEQYF. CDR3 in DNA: TGTGCTAGTGGTTTGGTAGATCAAGGGATCTACGAGCAGTACTTC. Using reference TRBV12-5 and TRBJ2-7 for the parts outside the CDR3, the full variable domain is DARVTQTPRHKVTEMGQEVTMRCQPILGHNTVFWYRQTMMQGLELLAYFRNRAPLDDSGMPKDRFSAEMPDATLATLKIQPSEPRDSAVYFCASGLVDQGIYEQYFGPGTRLTVT.